A selection of T cell receptor beta chains follows, all from one sample in a study of T cells in Graves' hyperthyroidism and ophthalmopathy. TCRdb reprocessed the multiplex PCR reads with MiXCR, giving one entry per CDR3 protein. Of approximately 560,000 distinct CDR3 sequences in the sample, roughly 50% were seen once. Sample: peripheral blood or thyroid tissue (not recorded which). These receptors originate from a woman under 30 with Graves' hyperthyroidism. Both conserved end residues are part of each CDR3. A D gene is named only where the DNA matches it firmly. For some rows the clone size is stated as once, few or many, or as a class when expanded; others skip it.

j_call	clone_size	d_call	v_call	cdr3_nt	cdr3_aa
TRBJ2-5	-	-	TRBV25-1	TGTGCCAGCCAGAGGGGCCTTATTGTGGAGACCCAGTACTTC	CASQRGLIVETQYF
TRBJ2-5	-	-	TRBV7-9	TGTGGCAGCAGTCCCCGGGCCGCGGGGAAAGAGACCCAGTACTTC	CGSSPRAAGKETQYF
TRBJ1-2	few	-	TRBV24-1	TGTGCCACCAGTGACCCCGGGTTCTATGGCTACACCTTC	CATSDPGFYGYTF
TRBJ1-5	-	-	TRBV12-3/TRBV12-4	TGTGCCAGCAGTTTGGCCAGAAATAGCAATCAGCCCCAGCATTTT	CASSLARNSNQPQHF
TRBJ1-1	-	-	TRBV7-2	TGTGCCAGCAGCTTAGTGCATGGTGCTGAAGCTTTCTTT	CASSLVHGAEAFF
TRBJ1-2	-	-	TRBV24-1	TGTGCCACCAGTGACCGACACAAGACATGGATTGGCTACACCTTC	CATSDRHKTWIGYTF
TRBJ2-6	-	-	TRBV2	TGTGCCAGCATGGCACTTCACTCTGGGGCCAACGTCCTGACTTTC	CASMALHSGANVLTF
TRBJ1-6	few	-	TRBV12-5	TGTGCTAGTGCCCTATCCCGGACCGTTACCTCACCCCTCCACTTT	CASALSRTVTSPLHF
TRBJ1-2	once	TRBD1	TRBV7-3	TGTGCCAGGAGAGACAGGGGCTATGGCTACACCTTC	CARRDRGYGYTF
TRBJ2-5	-	TRBD2	TRBV9	TGTGCCAGCAGCTCTAGCGGGAGCGGTATGGAGACCCAGTACTTC	CASSSSGSGMETQYF
TRBJ2-5	many	TRBD1	TRBV7-8	TGTGCCAGCAGGCCGACAGGGGACCAAGAGACCCAGTACTTC	CASRPTGDQETQYF
TRBJ1-5	-	TRBD1	TRBV7-2	TGTGCCAGCAGAAGCGGGACAGCTCAGCCCCAGCATTTT	CASRSGTAQPQHF
TRBJ2-2	few	-	TRBV7-2	TGTGCCAGCAGCTCACACGACCGGGCCGAGCTGTTTTTT	CASSSHDRAELFF
TRBJ2-5	-	-	TRBV5-1	TGCGCCAGCAGACTAATGGCCACCCTGTCAGAGACCCAGTACTTC	CASRLMATLSETQYF
TRBJ2-3	-	-	TRBV7-9	TGTGCCAGCAGCTTAGTTCCAGATACGCAGTATTTT	CASSLVPDTQYF
TRBJ1-1	once	TRBD1	TRBV19	TGTGCCAGCGGGAGGGGGCCACTGAACACTGAAGCTTTCTTT	CASGRGPLNTEAFF
TRBJ2-5	-	TRBD2	TRBV29-1	TGCAGCGTAACCGGACTAGCGGGATCTGAGACCCAGTACTTC	CSVTGLAGSETQYF
TRBJ2-2	many	-	TRBV7-2	TGTGCCAGCAGCACTGGACTATCGAACACCGGGGAGCTGTTTTTT	CASSTGLSNTGELFF
TRBJ2-5	many	TRBD2	TRBV7-2	TGTGCCAGCAGCTTAGAGGCTAGCGGGAGGGAGACCCAGTACTTC	CASSLEASGRETQYF
TRBJ1-2	few	TRBD1	TRBV7-9	TGTGCCAGCAGCTTGACAGGGGGATGGGATGGCTACACCTTC	CASSLTGGWDGYTF
TRBJ2-5	many	-	TRBV19	TGTGCCAGTAGTCATACCATGGACAGCACCCAGTACTTC	CASSHTMDSTQYF
TRBJ1-2	-	TRBD1	TRBV25-1	TGTGCCAGCAGCGTAGGAGGGACAGGCGGCGGCTACACCTTC	CASSVGGTGGGYTF
TRBJ1-1	-	-	TRBV7-2	TGTGCCAGCAGCTTACTAGCGGCCGCTGAAGCTTTCTTT	CASSLLAAAEAFF
TRBJ2-5	-	TRBD2	TRBV24-1	TGTGCCAGCAGCCTTGGACTAGCGCGAGCGCCCCAGTACTTC	CASSLGLARAPQYF
TRBJ1-6	few	-	TRBV25-1	TGTGCCAGCAGTCGAGATCGGAGGGAAAATTCACCCCTCCACTTT	CASSRDRRENSPLHF
TRBJ1-2	-	-	TRBV9	TGTACCAGCAGCCAAAACGATGAGGCCTCTCTGGAGGCAGGCTACACCTTC	CTSSQNDEASLEAGYTF
TRBJ2-6	-	-	TRBV7-8	TGTGCCAGCAGCAGAGCTACCCCTGGGGCCAACGTCCTGACTTTC	CASSRATPGANVLTF
TRBJ2-7	-	TRBD2	TRBV25-1	TGTGCCAGCACCACGGGACTAGCGGGAGTCGAGCAGTACTTC	CASTTGLAGVEQYF
TRBJ1-1	-	-	TRBV9	TGTGCCAGCAGGGGCCAGGGTTTACAACTTTACACTGAAGCTTTCTTT	CASRGQGLQLYTEAFF
TRBJ2-7	-	-	TRBV7-2	TGTGCCAGCAGCCGAAGAGGCGGGCCAACTTACGAGCAGTACTTC	CASSRRGGPTYEQYF
TRBJ1-5	-	-	TRBV7-3	TGTGCCAGCAGCTTAACCCTCGCCAGAGATCAGCCCCAGCATTTT	CASSLTLARDQPQHF
TRBJ2-1	-	-	TRBV24-1	TGTGCCACCAGTGATTCCCGACAAAACGGTGAGCAGTTCTTC	CATSDSRQNGEQFF
TRBJ2-5	-	-	TRBV20-1	TGCAGTGCTAGGCAGTGGGGGGCGGAGGGGGAGACCCAGTACTTC	CSARQWGAEGETQYF
TRBJ2-2	-	-	TRBV24-1	TGTGCCACCAGTGATTGGACAGCTAATGCGAGAGGCTACACCGGGGAGCTGTTTTTT	CATSDWTANARGYTGELFF
TRBJ1-2	-	-	TRBV2	TGTGCCAGCAGTCAGGGCCTGGGGGGCAGGAACTATGGCTACACCTTC	CASSQGLGGRNYGYTF
TRBJ2-7	-	-	TRBV29-1	TGCAGCGTCCAACGGGGCGACCTCTCCTACGAGCAGTACTTC	CSVQRGDLSYEQYF
TRBJ2-7	-	TRBD2	TRBV7-3	TGTGCCAGCGCAAGACTAGCGGGGGACGAGCAGTACTTC	CASARLAGDEQYF
TRBJ2-5	many	-	TRBV6-5	TGTGCCAGCAATGTACAGGGAGGGACCCAGTACTTC	CASNVQGGTQYF
TRBJ1-5	-	-	TRBV15	TGTGCCACCAGCAGAGGGACGGGGTCCAATCAGCCCCAGCATTTT	CATSRGTGSNQPQHF
TRBJ1-5	-	-	TRBV2	TGTGCCAGCAGTGGCCTAGAAGGGTTAGGCAATCAGCCCCAGCATTTT	CASSGLEGLGNQPQHF
TRBJ2-7	-	-	TRBV7-2	TGTGCCAGCAGCCAAGATCGGGTCCAGGACGAGCAGTACTTC	CASSQDRVQDEQYF
TRBJ1-2	-	-	TRBV25-1	TGTGCCAGCAGCCCTATAGGGAGCTATGGCTACACCTTC	CASSPIGSYGYTF
TRBJ1-2	few	-	TRBV19	TGTGCCAGTAGTCCCCGACGGGGAGTTAATGGCTACACCTTC	CASSPRRGVNGYTF
TRBJ1-5	-	-	TRBV10-3	TGTGCCATCAGTATGGGAGGCAATCAGCCCCAGCATTTT	CAISMGGNQPQHF
TRBJ2-7	-	TRBD2	TRBV20-1	TGCAGTGCTCCTCCCGGGACTAGCGGGGAGGCCGAGCAGTACTTC	CSAPPGTSGEAEQYF
TRBJ2-5	-	-	TRBV29-1	TGCAGCGTTGAGGGGCGGGCGATCACAGATACGCAGTACTTC	CSVEGRAITDTQYF
TRBJ1-1	-	-	TRBV7-2	TGCGCCAGCAGCCAAGTTGACGGACGCCAAGCTTTCTTT	CASSQVDGRQAFF
TRBJ2-7	many	-	TRBV19	TGTGCCAGTTCGAACCGGGACTGGCTGTACTTC	CASSNRDWLYF